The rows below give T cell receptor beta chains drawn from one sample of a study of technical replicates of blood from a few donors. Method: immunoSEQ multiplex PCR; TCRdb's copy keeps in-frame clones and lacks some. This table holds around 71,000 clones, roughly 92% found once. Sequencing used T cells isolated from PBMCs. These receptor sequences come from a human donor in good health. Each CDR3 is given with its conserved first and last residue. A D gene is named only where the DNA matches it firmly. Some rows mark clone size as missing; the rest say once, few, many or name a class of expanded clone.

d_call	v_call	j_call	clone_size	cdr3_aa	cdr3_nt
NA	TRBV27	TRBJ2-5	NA	CASSLFWTEETQYF	TGTGCCAGCAGTTTATTTTGGACAGAAGAGACCCAGTACTTC
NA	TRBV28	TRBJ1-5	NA	CASSLEGYQPQHF	TGTGCCAGCAGTTTGGAGGGTTATCAGCCCCAGCATTTT
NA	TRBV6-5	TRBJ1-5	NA	CASRTGPLNQPQHF	TGTGCCAGCAGAACAGGTCCCCTTAATCAGCCCCAGCATTTT
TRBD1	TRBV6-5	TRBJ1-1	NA	CASSSPTGVNTEAFF	TGTGCCAGCAGCTCCCCGACAGGGGTGAACACTGAAGCTTTCTTT
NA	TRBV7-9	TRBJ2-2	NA	CASSLAGGDTGELFF	TGTGCCAGCAGCTTAGCGGGAGGCGACACCGGGGAGCTGTTTTTT
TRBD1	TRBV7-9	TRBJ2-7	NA	CASSLRSGQVNYEQYF	TGTGCCAGCAGCTTACGATCGGGACAGGTTAACTACGAGCAGTACTTC
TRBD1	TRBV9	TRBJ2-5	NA	CASSSRTGIRKTQYF	TGTGCCAGCAGCTCTCGGACAGGGATAAGGAAGACCCAGTACTTC
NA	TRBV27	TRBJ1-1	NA	CASRKVEDSEAFF	TGTGCCAGCAGGAAGGTGGAAGACAGTGAAGCTTTCTTT
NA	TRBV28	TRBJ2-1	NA	CASSLPGNEQFF	TGTGCCAGCAGTTTACCAGGGAATGAGCAGTTCTTC
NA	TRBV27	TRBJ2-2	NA	CASTETGHTGELFF	TGTGCCAGCACGGAAACAGGGCACACCGGGGAGCTGTTTTTT
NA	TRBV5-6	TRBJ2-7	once	CASSLERPGDSSYEQYF	TGTGCCAGCAGCTTGGAGCGTCCAGGGGATAGCTCCTACGAGCAGTACTTC
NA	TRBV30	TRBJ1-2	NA	CAYLNYGYTF	TGTGCCTACCTAAACTATGGCTACACCTTC
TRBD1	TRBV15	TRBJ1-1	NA	CATSRDLPLTGKGTEAFF	TGTGCCACCAGCAGAGATCTCCCCTTGACAGGGAAGGGCACTGAAGCTTTCTTT
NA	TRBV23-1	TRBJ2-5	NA	CASSQKTFQYF	TGCGCCAGCAGTCAGAAGACATTTCAGTACTTC
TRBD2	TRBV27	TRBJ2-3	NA	CASRIAGGITDTQYF	TGTGCCAGCAGGATAGCGGGAGGTATCACAGATACGCAGTATTTT
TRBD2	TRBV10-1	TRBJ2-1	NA	CASSGLAGSAYNEQFF	TGCGCCAGCAGTGGTCTAGCGGGCTCTGCCTACAATGAGCAGTTCTTC
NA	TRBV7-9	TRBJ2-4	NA	CASSLASGNNIQYF	TGTGCCAGCAGCTTAGCCAGCGGAAATAACATTCAGTACTTC
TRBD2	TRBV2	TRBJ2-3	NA	CASILTSGIIDTQYF	TGTGCCAGCATTTTGACTAGCGGGATAATAGATACGCAGTATTTT
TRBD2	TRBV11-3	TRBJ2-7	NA	CASSWAGAGDFYEQYF	TGTGCCAGCAGCTGGGCCGGCGCGGGAGACTTCTACGAGCAGTACTTC
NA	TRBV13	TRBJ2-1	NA	CASSSLMIALPPPPDSSYNEQFF	TGTGCCAGCAGCTCCTTAATGATAGCCCTCCCACCCCCTCCGGATAGCTCCTACAATGAGCAGTTCTTC
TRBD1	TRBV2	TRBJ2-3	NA	CASSAGTATTDTQYF	TGTGCCAGCAGTGCCGGGACAGCGACCACAGATACGCAGTATTTT
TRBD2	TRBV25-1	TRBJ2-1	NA	CASSPGLAANEQFF	TGTGCCAGCAGCCCGGGACTAGCGGCTAATGAGCAGTTCTTC
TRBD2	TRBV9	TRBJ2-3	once	CASTQSGGHLTDTQYF	TGTGCCAGCACCCAAAGCGGGGGACACCTCACAGATACGCAGTATTTT
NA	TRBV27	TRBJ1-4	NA	CASSFGRGATALFF	TGTGCCAGCAGTTTCGGCAGGGGAGCTACCGCACTGTTTTTT
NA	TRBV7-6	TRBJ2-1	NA	CASSLALAAYNEQFF	TGTGCCAGCAGCTTAGCTCTAGCAGCCTACAATGAGCAGTTCTTC
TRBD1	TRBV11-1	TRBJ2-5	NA	CASSLGRGLRETQYF	TGTGCCAGCAGCTTAGGAAGGGGGCTTCGGGAGACCCAGTACTTC
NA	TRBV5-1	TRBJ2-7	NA	CASSSMTEPGSYEQYF	TGCGCCAGCAGCTCCATGACAGAACCAGGCTCCTACGAGCAGTACTTC
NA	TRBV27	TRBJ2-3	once	CASSSRDTQYF	TGTGCCAGCAGTTCTCGTGATACGCAGTATTTT
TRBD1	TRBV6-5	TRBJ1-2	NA	CATGQGYGYTF	TGTGCCACGGGACAGGGTTATGGCTACACCTTC
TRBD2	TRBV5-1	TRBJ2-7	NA	CASSSTSGYYEQYF	TGCGCCAGCAGCTCGACTAGCGGATACTACGAGCAGTACTTC
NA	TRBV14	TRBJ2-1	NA	CASSQWSWGQDEQFF	TGTGCCAGCAGCCAATGGAGCTGGGGCCAGGATGAGCAGTTCTTC
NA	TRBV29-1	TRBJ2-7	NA	CSVESGEEYEQYF	TGCAGCGTTGAATCTGGGGAGGAATACGAGCAGTACTTC
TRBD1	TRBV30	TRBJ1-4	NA	CAWQDRAREKLFF	TGTGCCTGGCAGGACAGGGCGAGAGAAAAACTGTTTTTT
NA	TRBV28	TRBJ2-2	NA	CASSLADSLLGGELFF	TGTGCCAGCAGTTTGGCCGACTCTCTATTGGGCGGGGAGCTGTTTTTT
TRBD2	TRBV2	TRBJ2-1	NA	CASKVLAGDYNEQFF	TGTGCCAGCAAGGTCCTAGCGGGAGACTACAATGAGCAGTTCTTC
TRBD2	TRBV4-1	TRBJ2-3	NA	CASSQGLAGVARTDTQYF	TGCGCCAGCAGCCAAGGACTAGCGGGAGTGGCGCGCACAGATACGCAGTATTTT
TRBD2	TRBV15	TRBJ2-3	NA	CATSEAGESLGTQYF	TGTGCCACCAGTGAAGCGGGAGAGAGTTTAGGTACGCAGTATTTT
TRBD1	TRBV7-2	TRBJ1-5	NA	CASSLSTGQDQPQHF	TGTGCCAGCAGCTTATCCACGGGACAGGATCAGCCCCAGCATTTT
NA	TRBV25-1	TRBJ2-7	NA	CASRGVAYEQYF	TGTGCCAGCAGGGGCGTAGCCTACGAGCAGTACTTC